This paragraph reports one TCR beta chain. Its antigen remains unidentified. The sample comes from a study of T cell repertoires in cytomegalovirus infection. Overall study results and limits: Summed frequency of public TCR beta families distinguished CMV carriers with the relevant HLA.

A single record per CDR3 protein comes from TCRdb applying MiXCR to the reads. Of more than 250,000 distinct CDR3 sequences in the sample, 20% to 25% were seen once. The specimen comprised cultured PBMCs, sampled from culture after CMV antigen stimulation. The clonotype originates from a human donor in good health (CMV status not recorded). Some clones in this sample may be carry-over from other donors' samples.

The DNA of the CDR3 is TGTGCCAGCAGACAGGGGCCCGCCTTAAACACAGATACGCAGTATTTT. Translating gives CASRQGPALNTDTQYF. The chain combines TRBV27 with TRBJ2-3; 7 bases match TRBD1. Germline loops: CDR1 MNHEY, CDR2 SMNVEV (reference sequence). The trim removed 6 bases at V and 2 bases at J, leaving 11 bases unmatched. The CDR3 runs to 16 residues.